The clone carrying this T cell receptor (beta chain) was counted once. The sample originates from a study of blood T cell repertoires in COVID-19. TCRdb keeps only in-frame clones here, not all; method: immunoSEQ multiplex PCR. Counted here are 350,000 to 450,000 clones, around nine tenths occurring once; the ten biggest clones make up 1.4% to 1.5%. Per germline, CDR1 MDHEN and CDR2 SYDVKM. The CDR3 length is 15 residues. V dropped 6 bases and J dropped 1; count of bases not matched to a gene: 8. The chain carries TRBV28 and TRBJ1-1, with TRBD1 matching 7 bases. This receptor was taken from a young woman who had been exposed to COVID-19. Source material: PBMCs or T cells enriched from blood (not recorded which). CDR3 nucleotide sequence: TGTGCCAGCAGGAGACAGGGTCCGAGGAACACTGAAGCTTTCTTT. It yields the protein CASRRQGPRNTEAFF.